A single sample is the source of the 5 T cell receptor beta chains below, sequenced in a study of blood T cells in healthy people across ages. A second PCR of 7 to 11 cycles used a sample-barcoded 5' primer and a J-beta primer mix. Each CDR3 protein is one row after TCRdb ran MiXCR on the 5' RACE reads. Of about 900,000 distinct CDR3 sequences in the sample, around 68% are singletons; the top ten hold about a quarter. The sample comprised blood. Receptors originate from a man aged 25 to 40 in good health.

The V call is TRBV7-2, the J call TRBJ2-7; no definite D call. Trimming removed 7 bases at V and 5 bases at J, with 18 bases between. Germline assignment: CDR1 SGHTA and CDR2 FQGNSA. There are 14 residues in the CDR3. In nucleotides, the CDR3 is TGTGCCAGCACCCCGACTGGAGTTATCGACGAGCAGTACTTC. Its protein is CASTPTGVIDEQYF.

This sequence joins TRBV27 and TRBJ2-1, with TRBD2 as a possible D gene (5 bases). This CDR3 has 13 amino acids. Germline CDR1 MNHEY, CDR2 SMNVEV (reference sequence). The ends were cut back, 4 bases at V and 5 bases at J, with 9 bases in the middle. The DNA of the CDR3 is TGTGCCAGCAGTTCACTAGGACACAATGAGCAGTTCTTC. This encodes CASSSLGHNEQFF.

In this sample, this clonotype turned up a few times. The V gene is TRBV12-3 or TRBV12-4, the J gene TRBJ2-1; 10 bases are shared with TRBD2. The CDR3 is made up of 15 amino acids. V gave up 2 bases and J gave up 8 bases; unmatched junction bases: 6. CDR3 amino acids: CASSLLAGGRDEQFF. The CDR3 nucleotides are TGTGCCAGCAGTTTATTAGCGGGGGGCCGTGATGAGCAGTTCTTC.

The chain has TRBV24-1 and TRBJ2-6; a possible D gene is TRBD2 (5 bases). The CDR3 runs 14 residues. V lost 9 bases and J lost 0, with 8 bases in between. Germline V gene lookup returns CDR1 KGHDR and CDR2 SFDVKD. The CDR3, as DNA: TGTGCCACCGGGGAGTCCTCTGGGGCCAACGTCCTGACTTTC. This translates into CATGESSGANVLTF.

The chain has TRBV6-6 and TRBJ2-4, with 9 bases lining up with TRBD2. The DNA end lines up better with TRBJ2-5; the J call may be wrong. This CDR3 is built from 14 residues. Germline assignment: CDR1 MNHNY and CDR2 SVGAGI (reference sequence). CDR3 amino acids: CASSYAGGHETQYF. The CDR3 nucleotides read TGTGCCAGCAGTTACGCGGGAGGGCACGAGACCCAGTACTTC.